A selection of T cell receptor beta chains follows, all from one sample in a study of breast tumors, draining lymph nodes, adjacent tissues. Each CDR3 protein is one row after TCRdb ran MiXCR on the multiplex PCR reads. This sample carries about 230,000 distinct CDR3 sequences, 32% of them seen once, and the ten largest clones take over 1.1%. Sequencing used axillary lymph node tissue. Receptors were obtained from a female donor with breast cancer. Some clones in this sample may be carry-over from other donors' samples. CDR3s include the opening cysteine and the closing phenylalanine or tryptophan. A D gene is named only where the DNA matches it firmly. Not every row has a clone size; where given, it reads once, few, many or a size class.

J	V	D	size	DNA	CDR3
TRBJ2-2	TRBV20-1	TRBD1	many	TGCAGTGCTAGAGCAGGGGGTAGAACGGGGGAGCTGTTTTTT	CSARAGGRTGELFF
TRBJ1-6	TRBV9	-	many	TGTGCCAGCAGCGTAGGTAACGGTTATAATTCACCCCTCCACTTT	CASSVGNGYNSPLHF
TRBJ2-1	TRBV7-8	-	-	TGTGCCAGCAGTCTCGATGACGGCTCCTACAATGAGCAGTTCTTC	CASSLDDGSYNEQFF
TRBJ1-4	TRBV2	-	many	TGTGCCAGCAGTGGGGGGGTCCGGCCGGCTAATGAAAAACTGTTTTTT	CASSGGVRPANEKLFF
TRBJ1-2	TRBV9	TRBD1	many	TGTGCCAGCAGGGGCACGGACAGGGGGTATGGCTACACCTTC	CASRGTDRGYGYTF
TRBJ2-7	TRBV7-9	-	many	TGTGCCAGCAGCTTTTTTGGGTCCTACGAGCAGTACTTC	CASSFFGSYEQYF
TRBJ2-3	TRBV6-5	-	many	TGTGCCAGCAGCAGGAAAAACACAGATACGCAGTATTTT	CASSRKNTDTQYF
TRBJ2-3	TRBV24-1	TRBD2	-	TGTGCCACCAGTGATTTCCGACTAGCGGACCACACAGATACGCAGTATTTT	CATSDFRLADHTDTQYF
TRBJ2-7	TRBV6-9	TRBD2	many	TGTGCCAGCAGTTTGTGGACTAGCGAGCTGGAGCAGTACTTC	CASSLWTSELEQYF
TRBJ2-3	TRBV6-1	-	many	TGTGCCAGCAGTGCACGACCAGATACGCAGTATTTT	CASSARPDTQYF
TRBJ2-2	TRBV2	-	many	TGTGCCAGCAGTGATGCCGGGAGACCGGGGGAGCTGTTTTTT	CASSDAGRPGELFF
TRBJ2-7	TRBV5-1	TRBD2	many	TGCGCCAGCAGCTTGTCTACTAGCGGGAGAGGGTACTCCTACGAGCAGTACTTC	CASSLSTSGRGYSYEQYF
TRBJ2-5	TRBV6-6	-	-	TGTGCCAGCAGTGGGGATATGGGTGGAGAGACCCAGTACTTC	CASSGDMGGETQYF
TRBJ1-6	TRBV2	TRBD1	-	TGTGCCAGCAGTAGACAGGGAGGCAATTCACCCCTCCACTTT	CASSRQGGNSPLHF
TRBJ1-6	TRBV12-3/TRBV12-4	-	-	TGTGCCAGCAGGGTAGGGGTAGGACAGCCCCTCCACTTT	CASRVGVGQPLHF
TRBJ2-3	TRBV20-1	-	many	TGCAGTGCTTTTGCAGGGTCTGGTCGGCAGTATTTT	CSAFAGSGRQYF
TRBJ2-1	TRBV10-2	TRBD2	many	TGCGCCAGCAGTGAGTCGGCTAGCGGGAGTAGTGAGCAGTTCTTC	CASSESASGSSEQFF
TRBJ2-3	TRBV7-9	TRBD2	-	TGTGCCAGCAGCTTAACTAGCGCGTCAGATACGCAGTATTTT	CASSLTSASDTQYF
TRBJ1-2	TRBV4-1	-	-	TGCGCCAGCAGCCAAGATATGAGGTACGGCTACACCTTC	CASSQDMRYGYTF
TRBJ1-2	TRBV5-1	TRBD1	many	TGCGCCAGCAGCTTGACAGGGGGCGCATCTGGCTACACCTTC	CASSLTGGASGYTF
TRBJ2-7	TRBV2	TRBD2	many	TGTGCCAGCAAAACTAATGGACTAGCGGGGATCGAGCAGTACTTC	CASKTNGLAGIEQYF
TRBJ1-6	TRBV7-3	-	many	TGTGCCAGCAGCTTATTCGGTTATAATTCACCCCTCCACTTT	CASSLFGYNSPLHF
TRBJ2-2	TRBV7-6	TRBD2	many	TGTGCCAGCAGCTTCGGGACTAGCGGGAACACCGGGGAGCTGTTTTTT	CASSFGTSGNTGELFF
TRBJ1-3	TRBV14	-	many	TGTGCCAGCAGCCAAGATTATCGACAGAGAGGAAACACCATATATTTT	CASSQDYRQRGNTIYF
TRBJ2-7	TRBV15	-	-	TGTGCCACCAGCAGAGTTAAAACGGGGCCAGGGGAGCAGTACTTC	CATSRVKTGPGEQYF
TRBJ2-6	TRBV12-3/TRBV12-4	-	-	TGTGCCGGCAGTTTCCCCGGGGCCAACGTCCTGACTTTC	CAGSFPGANVLTF
TRBJ2-5	TRBV12-5	-	many	TGTGCTAGTGGCCCCGGGACTGGGGTTCAAGAGACCCAGTACTTC	CASGPGTGVQETQYF
TRBJ2-1	TRBV4-2	TRBD1	-	TGTGCCAGCAGCCGAACAGGGGGCCTCGAGCAGTTCTTC	CASSRTGGLEQFF
TRBJ1-2	TRBV20-1	TRBD1	-	TGCAGTGCTAGTGGGGCGGGACAGGGGGCGCATGGCTACACCTTC	CSASGAGQGAHGYTF
TRBJ2-3	TRBV2	TRBD1	-	TGTGCCAGCAGTGAAATTGCAGGGGGCTGGGGAGATACGCAGTATTTT	CASSEIAGGWGDTQYF
TRBJ2-7	TRBV6-1	-	-	TGTGCCAGCATCCGGGGTAGGGGGGGCTACGAGCAGTACTTC	CASIRGRGGYEQYF
TRBJ1-2	TRBV18	-	many	TGTGCCAGCTCACCCCCAGCAAACTATGGCTACACCTTC	CASSPPANYGYTF
TRBJ2-1	TRBV6-6	TRBD1	many	TGTGCCAGCAGCACTACAGGGGCAGGTGAGCAGTTCTTC	CASSTTGAGEQFF
TRBJ2-7	TRBV6-6	TRBD2	many	TGTGCCAGCAGTCCGGGCGGGACTAGCGGATACGAGCAGTACTTC	CASSPGGTSGYEQYF
TRBJ2-6	TRBV13	-	-	TGTGCCAGCAGCTTAGGGAGGGCGGCCAACGTCCTGACTTTC	CASSLGRAANVLTF
TRBJ2-3	TRBV12-3/TRBV12-4	-	many	TGTGCCAGCAGTTTCGTCCGAGGGGGAGATACGCAGTATTTT	CASSFVRGGDTQYF
TRBJ2-2	TRBV4-2	TRBD2	many	TGTGCCAGCAGCCACGGGACTAGCGGGAGGACCGGGGAGCTGTTTTTT	CASSHGTSGRTGELFF
TRBJ1-2	TRBV12-3/TRBV12-4	-	many	TGTGCCAGCAGACACGATCAGGGGTTCTATGGCTACACCTTC	CASRHDQGFYGYTF
TRBJ1-6	TRBV30	-	many	TGTGCCTGGAGTGTCGCGCAGGGACGATCACCCCTCCACTTT	CAWSVAQGRSPLHF
TRBJ2-1	TRBV14	-	-	TGTGCTAGCAGCCAGCAGTACAATGGGCAGTTCTTC	CASSQQYNGQFF
TRBJ2-3	TRBV19	-	many	TGTGCCAGTAGTGGTCGACCCGGCGGGGCGCGTGATACGCAGTATTTT	CASSGRPGGARDTQYF
TRBJ2-2	TRBV19	TRBD2	many	TGTGCCAGTAGTATCAAGACGGGAGGGTCCACCGGGGAGCTGTTTTTT	CASSIKTGGSTGELFF
TRBJ2-3	TRBV7-2	TRBD2	many	TGTGCCAGCAGCTTAGGGGGACTAGCGCGCACAGATACGCAGTATTTT	CASSLGGLARTDTQYF
TRBJ1-1	TRBV2	-	many	TGTGCCAGCAGTGAAGTGGCGGGCGGCACTGAAGCTTTCTTT	CASSEVAGGTEAFF
TRBJ1-2	TRBV6-1	-	many	TGTGCCAGCAGGGGGCCTCCTAACTATGGCTACACCTTC	CASRGPPNYGYTF
TRBJ1-6	TRBV19	TRBD1	-	TGTGCCAGTAGTACCGGGACAGCCAATTCACCCCTCCACTTT	CASSTGTANSPLHF
TRBJ2-2	TRBV5-1	-	-	TGCGCCAGCAGCCCAAGGGACGCCGGGGAGCTGTTTTTT	CASSPRDAGELFF
TRBJ1-1	TRBV29-1	-	many	TGCAGCGTTGAAGGGGACGCGGCTGAAGCTTTCTTT	CSVEGDAAEAFF
TRBJ2-7	TRBV5-1	-	many	TGCGCCAGCAGCCCGGCCGCAGCGGTCTACGAGCAGTACTTC	CASSPAAAVYEQYF
TRBJ2-7	TRBV18	TRBD1	few	TGTGCCAGCTCGGGACAGAATCTACGAGAGCAGTACTTC	CASSGQNLREQYF
TRBJ2-5	TRBV20-1	TRBD2	-	TGCAGTGCTAGTAATCCGGCGGGAGATGGGGAGACCCAGTACTTC	CSASNPAGDGETQYF
TRBJ2-7	TRBV6-5	-	many	TGTGCCAGCAGTTCGCAGGGAAGATCCTACGAGCAGTACTTC	CASSSQGRSYEQYF
TRBJ2-3	TRBV7-6	-	many	TGTGCCAGCAGCTTAAATCCTCGGACCATAAGCACAGATACGCAGTATTTT	CASSLNPRTISTDTQYF
TRBJ1-2	TRBV7-6	TRBD1	many	TGTGCCAGCGGGACAGGGGCGGGGGGTGGCTACACCTTC	CASGTGAGGGYTF
TRBJ1-5	TRBV20-1	-	many	TGCAGTGCTAAGTGGGGATTCAATCAGCCCCAGCATTTT	CSAKWGFNQPQHF
TRBJ1-4	TRBV3-1	-	many	TGTGCCAGCAGCCAAGTGGGGTTTTTGGGGCGGGAAAAACTGTTTTTT	CASSQVGFLGREKLFF
TRBJ2-1	TRBV12-5	TRBD2	many	TGTGCTAGTGCCCGTAGCGGGAAGAGCTCCTACAATGAGCAGTTCTTC	CASARSGKSSYNEQFF